These T cell receptor beta chains were read from a single sample in a study of T-cell memory formation after mild COVID-19. TCRdb independently ran MiXCR on the 5' RACE reads; one entry per CDR3 protein. Among more than 120,000 distinct CDR3 sequences listed, 6% to 6.5% were seen once. Sample: PBMCs or a T cell subset sorted from them (not recorded which). The receptors derive from an adult woman who had mild COVID-19 (a few samples of this study predate the infection). Cell type and time point are not known. Both conserved end residues are part of each CDR3. D genes are given only for firm matches. Clone size is not always given. Where it is, it says once, few, many or a class for expanded clones.

>TRBV6-1|many|.|TRBJ1-6
TGTGCCAGCAGTGTTTCCAGGGGAAGTGATTCACCCCTCCACTTT
CASSVSRGSDSPLHF
>TRBV3-1|many|TRBD1|TRBJ2-5
TGTGCCAGCAGCCAAGAGGGACAGTTCCAAGAGACCCAGTACTTC
CASSQEGQFQETQYF
>TRBV28|.|TRBD2|TRBJ2-2
TGTGCCAGCAGAGTAGCGGGATCGAACACCGGGGAGCTGTTTTTT
CASRVAGSNTGELFF
>TRBV5-1|many|TRBD1|TRBJ1-2
TGCGCCAGCAGCCTGGGACAGGGGCTGGAGGGCTACACCTTC
CASSLGQGLEGYTF
>TRBV7-2|many|.|TRBJ2-4
TGTGCCAGCAGCGCGCCTCTAAGAGCCAAAAACATTCAGTACTTC
CASSAPLRAKNIQYF
>TRBV2|many|.|TRBJ1-5
TGTGCCAGCAGTGGCCCTGGGACCGGACAGCCCCAGCATTTT
CASSGPGTGQPQHF
>TRBV2|few|.|TRBJ2-3
TGTGCCAGCAGTACAACAGATACGCAGTATTTT
CASSTTDTQYF
>TRBV11-1|many|TRBD1|TRBJ2-7
TGTGCCAGCAGCGACAGGGTTCGGAGCTCCTACGAGCAGTACTTC
CASSDRVRSSYEQYF
>TRBV5-1|many|.|TRBJ2-1
TGCGCCAGCAGCTTGGCTCGGTACAATGAGCAGTTCTTC
CASSLARYNEQFF
>TRBV5-1|many|.|TRBJ2-1
TGCGCCAGCAGCTTCGGGAACAATGAGCAGTTCTTC
CASSFGNNEQFF
>TRBV9|many|.|TRBJ2-7
TGTGCCAGCAGCTTCACCGGGACAACCTACGAGCAGTACTTC
CASSFTGTTYEQYF
>TRBV5-1|.|TRBD1|TRBJ1-1
TGCGCCAGCAGCTTGAACCCCCGGGACAGGGCCCCGAACACTGAAGCTTTCTTT
CASSLNPRDRAPNTEAFF
>TRBV6-5|many|.|TRBJ1-5
TGTGCCAGCAGTTACTCATCCCCCCGGTCGGGTTGGACCCAGCATTTT
CASSYSSPRSGWTQHF
>TRBV7-9|.|TRBD1|TRBJ1-6
TGTGCCAGCAGCCCAGGGGGTATATTGGCTTCACCCCTCCACTTT
CASSPGGILASPLHF
>TRBV12-3/TRBV12-4|.|.|TRBJ1-2
TGTGCCAGCACCCAGGGGAGCTATGGCTACACCTTC
CASTQGSYGYTF
>TRBV6-2/TRBV6-3|many|TRBD2|TRBJ2-3
TGTGCCAGCAGTATAGCGGGAGGGGGCACAGATACGCAGTATTTT
CASSIAGGGTDTQYF
>TRBV10-3|many|.|TRBJ2-7
TGTGCCATCAGTGAGTGGGCTCCGGAGGGAGGATCCTTCTACGAGCAGTACTTC
CAISEWAPEGGSFYEQYF
>TRBV14|few|.|TRBJ1-2
TGTGCCAGCAGCCAAATGGACAAGTATGGCTACACCTTC
CASSQMDKYGYTF
>TRBV4-2|.|.|TRBJ1-1
TGTGCCAGCAGCCCTCTCGGGAGGAACACTGAAGCTTTCTTT
CASSPLGRNTEAFF
>TRBV7-2|many|.|TRBJ1-1
TGTGCCAGCAGCTTCAGGGCGGAGAACACTGAAGCTTTCTTT
CASSFRAENTEAFF
>TRBV18|many|TRBD1|TRBJ2-5
TGTGCCAGCTCCCAGGGACAGGCTAAAGAGACCCAGTACTTC
CASSQGQAKETQYF
>TRBV5-1|many|TRBD1|TRBJ2-4
TGCGCCAGCAGCGGCGGGACAGGGGGGAAAAACATTCAGTACTTC
CASSGGTGGKNIQYF
>TRBV5-1|many|.|TRBJ1-1
TGCGCCAGCAGCCATGAGACAGCTCGGGCTGAAGCTTTCTTT
CASSHETARAEAFF
>TRBV19|.|.|TRBJ2-3
TGTGCCAGTAGCAAATCGACAGGGCTGGGGGGGAGCACAGATACGCAGTATTTT
CASSKSTGLGGSTDTQYF
>TRBV5-1|.|.|TRBJ2-3
TGCGCCAGCAGCACCTATCGCGTTAGCACAGATACGCAGTATTTT
CASSTYRVSTDTQYF
>TRBV4-3|many|TRBD2|TRBJ2-7
TGCGCCAGCAGCCGATTTAGCGGGAGCGGTTCCTACGAGCAGTACTTC
CASSRFSGSGSYEQYF
>TRBV9|.|.|TRBJ2-1
TGTGCCAGCAGCCGGACTCTGGAGGGGGAGCAGTTCTTC
CASSRTLEGEQFF
>TRBV20-1|many|TRBD1|TRBJ2-7
TGCAGTGCCCCAGGGGGCCTAGGCTCCTACGAGCAGTACTTC
CSAPGGLGSYEQYF
>TRBV12-3/TRBV12-4|few|.|TRBJ2-7
TGTGCCAGCAGTTACGGTACAGGCTCGTACGAGCAGTACTTC
CASSYGTGSYEQYF
>TRBV4-2|many|.|TRBJ1-1
TGTGCCAGCAGCCAAGAATGGGGAGCTTTCTTT
CASSQEWGAFF